This T cell receptor beta chain originates from a study of blood T cells in healthy people across ages. Of note for this clonotype: Its antigen remains unidentified.

Study-level findings and limits: Estimates of total diversity, which came from one million sequenced T cells, were considered to be underestimates.

Sample-barcoded 5' priming and a J-beta primer mix drove a second PCR of about 6 to 12 cycles. Researchers report that each sample yielded at least 2.5 million CDR3-containing paired-end reads. MiXCR, applied by TCRdb to the 5' RACE reads, yields one record per CDR3 protein. Counted here are over a million distinct CDR3 sequences, around 59% occurring once; the ten biggest clones make up under 8.5%. Each sample yielded at least 5 micrograms of PBMC total RNA. Sequenced sample: blood. This sequence was found in a man between 18 and 35 years old in good health.

DNA of the CDR3: TGTGCCACCAGCAGAGAAGTGGGCTCTGGGGCCAACGTCCTGACTTTC. Translation: CATSREVGSGANVLTF. This chain joins TRBV15 and TRBJ2-6, with D hard to call. CDR1 and CDR2 from the germline V gene are LNHNV and YYDKDF (reference sequence). The CDR3 is made up of 16 amino acids. Trimming shortened V by 0 bases and J by 0 bases, and 6 bases separated the two germline ends.